This TCR beta chain was found in a study of CD8+CD57+ T cells in acquired aplastic anemia. On the study more broadly: Sorting CD4+ and CD8+ cells gave DNA averaging about 2.9 ug.

CDR3 and TCR beta VDJ profiling relied on genomic DNA as the template. TCRdb re-called the reads through MiXCR, storing one row per CDR3 protein. The table records 450,000 to 600,000 distinct CDR3 sequences, around 30% of them present only once. This clonotype has a single count. What it recognizes is unknown. Trimming left V 3 bases short and J 8 bases short, with 10 bases between. The germline CDR1 and CDR2 sequences are MDHEN and SYDVKM. The CDR3 loop spans 12 amino acids. Study-wide results and caveats: Comparison of patients with controls identified around 28 shared CD8+ CDR3 sequences. Patients did not significantly differ from controls in CD8+ Simpson's diversity.

Whoever was chosen for sequencing had shown CD8+CD57+ cell expansion by flow cytometry. This clonotype was sampled from a human donor with aplastic anemia. The chain links TRBV28 to TRBJ1-1; maybe TRBD1 (5 bases). The sequencing input was sorted CD4+, CD8+, or CD8+CD57+ T cells (not recorded which) from PBMCs. The CDR3 coding sequence is TGTGCCAGCAGTTTTTGGGACGGAGAAGCTTTCTTT. Translation: CASSFWDGEAFF. Complete variable domain (other parts from reference TRBV28 and TRBJ1-1): DVKVTQSSRYLVKRTGEKVFLECVQDMDHENMFWYRQDPGLGLRLIYFSYDVKMKEKGDIPEGYSVSREKKERFSLILESASTNQTSMYLCASSFWDGEAFFGQGTRLTVV.